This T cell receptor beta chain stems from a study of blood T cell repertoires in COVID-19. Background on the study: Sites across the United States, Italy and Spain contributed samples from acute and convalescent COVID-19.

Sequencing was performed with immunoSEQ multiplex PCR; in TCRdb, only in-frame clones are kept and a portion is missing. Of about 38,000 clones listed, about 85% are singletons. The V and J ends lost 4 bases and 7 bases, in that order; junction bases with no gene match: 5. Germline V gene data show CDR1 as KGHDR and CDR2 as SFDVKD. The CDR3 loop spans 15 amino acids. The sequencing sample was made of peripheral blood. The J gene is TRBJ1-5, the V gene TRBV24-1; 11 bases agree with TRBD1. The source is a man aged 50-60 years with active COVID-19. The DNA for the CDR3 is TGTGCCACCAGTGAGGCCCGGACAGGGGGCCAGCCCCAGCATTTT. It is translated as CATSEARTGGQPQHF.